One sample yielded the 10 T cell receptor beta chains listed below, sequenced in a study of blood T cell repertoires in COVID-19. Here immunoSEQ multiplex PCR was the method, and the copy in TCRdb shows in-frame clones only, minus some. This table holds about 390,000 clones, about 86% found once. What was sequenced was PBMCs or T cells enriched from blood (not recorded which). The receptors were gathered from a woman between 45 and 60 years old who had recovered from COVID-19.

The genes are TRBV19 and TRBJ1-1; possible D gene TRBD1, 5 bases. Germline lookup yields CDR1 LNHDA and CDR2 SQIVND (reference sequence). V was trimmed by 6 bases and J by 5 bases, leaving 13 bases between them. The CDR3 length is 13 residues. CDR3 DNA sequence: TGTGCCAGTAGAGACGGGGGAAGGACTGAAGCTTTCTTT. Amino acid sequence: CASRDGGRTEAFF. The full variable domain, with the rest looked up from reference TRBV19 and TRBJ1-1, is DGGITQSPKYLFRKEGQNVTLSCEQNLNHDAMYWYRQDPGQGLRLIYYSQIVNDFQKGDIAEGYSVSREKKESFPLTVTSAQKNPTAFYLCASRDGGRTEAFFGQGTRLTVV.

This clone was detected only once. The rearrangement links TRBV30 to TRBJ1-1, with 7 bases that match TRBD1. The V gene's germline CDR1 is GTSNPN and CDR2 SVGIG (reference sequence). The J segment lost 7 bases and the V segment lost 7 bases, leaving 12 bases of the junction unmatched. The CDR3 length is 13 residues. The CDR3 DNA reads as TGTGCCTCCCTAAGGGGGCGGGCTGGTGAAGCTTTCTTT. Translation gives CASLRGRAGEAFF.

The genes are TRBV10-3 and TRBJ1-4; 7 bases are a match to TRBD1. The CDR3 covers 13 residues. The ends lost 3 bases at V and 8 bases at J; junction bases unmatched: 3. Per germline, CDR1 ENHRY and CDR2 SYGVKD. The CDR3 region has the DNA TGTGCCATCAGTGATGGGGGACAGGAAAAACTGTTTTTT. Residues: CAISDGGQEKLFF.

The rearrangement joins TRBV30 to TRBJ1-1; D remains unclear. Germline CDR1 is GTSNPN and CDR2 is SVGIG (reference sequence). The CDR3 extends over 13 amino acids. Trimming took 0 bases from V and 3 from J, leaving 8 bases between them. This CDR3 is CAWSVTRDTEAFF. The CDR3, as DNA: TGTGCCTGGAGTGTAACCCGGGACACTGAAGCTTTCTTT.

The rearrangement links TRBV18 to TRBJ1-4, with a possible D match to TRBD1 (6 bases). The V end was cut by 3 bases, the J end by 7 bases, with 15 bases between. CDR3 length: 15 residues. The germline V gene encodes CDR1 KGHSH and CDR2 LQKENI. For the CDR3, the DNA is TGTGCCAGCTCACCCCACGGTCAGGGGTTTGAAAAACTGTTTTTT. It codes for CASSPHGQGFEKLFF.

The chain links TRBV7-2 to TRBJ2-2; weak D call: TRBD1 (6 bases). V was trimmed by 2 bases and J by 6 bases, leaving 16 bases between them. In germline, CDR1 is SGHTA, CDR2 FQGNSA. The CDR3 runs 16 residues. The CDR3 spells CASSLRYRESAGELFF. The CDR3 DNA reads TGTGCCAGCAGCTTAAGATACAGGGAAAGCGCCGGGGAGCTGTTTTTT.

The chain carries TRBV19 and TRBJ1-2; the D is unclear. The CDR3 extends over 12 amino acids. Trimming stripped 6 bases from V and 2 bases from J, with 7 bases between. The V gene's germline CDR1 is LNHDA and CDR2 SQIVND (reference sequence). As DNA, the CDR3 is TGTGCCAGTAGACTCTCGAACTATGGCTACACCTTC. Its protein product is CASRLSNYGYTF.

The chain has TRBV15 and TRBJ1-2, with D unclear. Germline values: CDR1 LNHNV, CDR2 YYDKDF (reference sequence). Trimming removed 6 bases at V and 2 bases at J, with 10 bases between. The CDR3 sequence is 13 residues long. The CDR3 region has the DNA TGTGCCACCAGGCCCACTTCGAACTATGGCTACACCTTC. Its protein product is CATRPTSNYGYTF.

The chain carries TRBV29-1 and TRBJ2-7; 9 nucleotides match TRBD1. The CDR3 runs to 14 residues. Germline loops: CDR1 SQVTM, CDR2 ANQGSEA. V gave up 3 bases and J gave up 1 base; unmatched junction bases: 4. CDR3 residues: CSVEGQGESYEQYF. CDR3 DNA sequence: TGCAGCGTTGAGGGACAGGGAGAATCCTACGAGCAGTACTTC.

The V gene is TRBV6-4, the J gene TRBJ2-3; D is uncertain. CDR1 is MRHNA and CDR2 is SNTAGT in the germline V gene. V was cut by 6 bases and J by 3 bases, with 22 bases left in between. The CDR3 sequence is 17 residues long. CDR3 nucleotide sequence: TGTGCCAGCAGGCGGCCACCTACCACCCCCTGTACAGATACGCAGTATTTT. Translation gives CASRRPPTTPCTDTQYF.